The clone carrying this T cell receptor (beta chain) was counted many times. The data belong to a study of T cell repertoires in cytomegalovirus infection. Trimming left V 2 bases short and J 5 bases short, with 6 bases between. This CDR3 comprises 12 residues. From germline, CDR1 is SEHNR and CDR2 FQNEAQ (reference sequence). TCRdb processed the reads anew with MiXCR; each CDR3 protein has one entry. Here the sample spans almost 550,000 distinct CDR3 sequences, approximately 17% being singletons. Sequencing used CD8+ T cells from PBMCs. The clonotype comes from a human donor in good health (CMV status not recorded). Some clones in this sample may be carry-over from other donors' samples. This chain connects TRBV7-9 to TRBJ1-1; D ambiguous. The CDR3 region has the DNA TGTGCCAGCAGCTTAATAGTAACTGAAGCTTTCTTT. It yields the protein CASSLIVTEAFF.